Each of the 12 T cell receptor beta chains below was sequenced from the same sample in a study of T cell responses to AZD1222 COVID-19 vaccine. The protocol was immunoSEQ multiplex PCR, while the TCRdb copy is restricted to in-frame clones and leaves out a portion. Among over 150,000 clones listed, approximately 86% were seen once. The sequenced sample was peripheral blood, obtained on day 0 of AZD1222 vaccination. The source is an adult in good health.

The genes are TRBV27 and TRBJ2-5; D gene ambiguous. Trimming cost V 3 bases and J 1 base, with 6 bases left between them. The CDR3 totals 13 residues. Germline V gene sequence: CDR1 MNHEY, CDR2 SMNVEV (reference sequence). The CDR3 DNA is TGTGCCAGCAGTTTCGGTCTCCAAGAGACCCAGTACTTC. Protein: CASSFGLQETQYF.

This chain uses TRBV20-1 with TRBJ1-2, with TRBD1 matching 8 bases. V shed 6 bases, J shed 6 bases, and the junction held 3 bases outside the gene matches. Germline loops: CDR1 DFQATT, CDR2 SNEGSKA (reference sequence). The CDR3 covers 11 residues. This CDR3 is CSARTGHGYTF. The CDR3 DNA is TGCAGTGCACGGACAGGGCATGGCTACACCTTC.

The CDR3 coding sequence is TGTGCCAGTAGTATAGGGGGGCCCAATGAGCAGTTCTTC. Translation: CASSIGGPNEQFF. The chain recombines TRBV19 with TRBJ2-1; TRBD1 might be the D (6 bases). Germline V lookup: CDR1 LNHDA, CDR2 SQIVND (reference sequence). The CDR3 is made up of 13 amino acids. V lost 1 base to trimming and J lost 6 bases, with 7 bases between them.

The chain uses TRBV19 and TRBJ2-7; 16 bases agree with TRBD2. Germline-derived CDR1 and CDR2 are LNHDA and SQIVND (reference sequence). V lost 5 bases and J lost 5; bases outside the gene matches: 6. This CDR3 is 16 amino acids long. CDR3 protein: CASSSGTSGRADEQYF. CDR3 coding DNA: TGTGCCAGTAGTTCCGGGACTAGCGGGAGGGCCGACGAGCAGTACTTC.

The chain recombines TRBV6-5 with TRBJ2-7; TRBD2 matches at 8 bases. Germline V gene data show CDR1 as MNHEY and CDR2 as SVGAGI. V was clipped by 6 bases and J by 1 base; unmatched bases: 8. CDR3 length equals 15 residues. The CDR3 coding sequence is TGTGCCAGCAGGATGCTAGCGGGTAGTTCCTACGAGCAGTACTTC. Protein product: CASRMLAGSSYEQYF.

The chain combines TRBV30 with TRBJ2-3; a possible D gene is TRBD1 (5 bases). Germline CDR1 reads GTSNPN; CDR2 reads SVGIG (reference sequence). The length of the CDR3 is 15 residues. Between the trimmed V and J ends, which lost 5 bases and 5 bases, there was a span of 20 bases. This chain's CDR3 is CAWSPGGPRVDTQYF. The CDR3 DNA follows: TGTGCCTGGTCCCCGGGCGGTCCCAGGGTAGATACGCAGTATTTT.

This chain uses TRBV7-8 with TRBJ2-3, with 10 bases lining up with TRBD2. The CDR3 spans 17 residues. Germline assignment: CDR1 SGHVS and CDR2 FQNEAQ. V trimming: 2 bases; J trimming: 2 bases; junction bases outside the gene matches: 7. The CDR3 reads CASSLSRLAGSTDTQYF. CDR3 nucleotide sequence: TGTGCCAGCAGCTTAAGCCGACTAGCGGGCTCCACAGATACGCAGTATTTT.

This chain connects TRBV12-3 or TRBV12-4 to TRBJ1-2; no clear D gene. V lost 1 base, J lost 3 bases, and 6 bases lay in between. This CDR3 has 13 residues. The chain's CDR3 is CASSLGADYGYTF. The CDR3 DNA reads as TGTGCCAGCAGTTTAGGGGCAGACTATGGCTACACCTTC.

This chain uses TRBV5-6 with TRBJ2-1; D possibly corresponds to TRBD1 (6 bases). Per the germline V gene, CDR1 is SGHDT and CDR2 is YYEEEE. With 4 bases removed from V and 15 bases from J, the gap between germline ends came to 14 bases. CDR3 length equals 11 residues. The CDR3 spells CASSGGNIRFF. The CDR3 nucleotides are TGTGCCAGCAGCGGGGGCAATATCCGGTTCTTC.

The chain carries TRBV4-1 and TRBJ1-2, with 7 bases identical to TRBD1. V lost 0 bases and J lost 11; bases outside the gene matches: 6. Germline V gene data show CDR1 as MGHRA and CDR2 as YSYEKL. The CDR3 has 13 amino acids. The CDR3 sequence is CASSQDHQGEYTF. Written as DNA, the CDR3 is TGCGCCAGCAGCCAAGATCACCAGGGGGAATACACCTTC.

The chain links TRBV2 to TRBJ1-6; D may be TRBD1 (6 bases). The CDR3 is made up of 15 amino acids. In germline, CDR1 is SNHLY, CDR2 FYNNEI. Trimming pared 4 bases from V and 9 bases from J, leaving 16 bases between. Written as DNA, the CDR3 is TGTGCCAGCAGTGGGAACAGGGTGGTTGCTTCACCCCTCCACTTT. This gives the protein CASSGNRVVASPLHF.

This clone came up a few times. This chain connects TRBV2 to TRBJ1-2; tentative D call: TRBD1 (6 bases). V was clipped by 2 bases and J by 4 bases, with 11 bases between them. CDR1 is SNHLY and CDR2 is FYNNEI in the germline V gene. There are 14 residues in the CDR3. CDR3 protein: CASSERQAIYGYTF. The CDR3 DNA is TGTGCCAGCAGTGAAAGACAGGCCATCTATGGCTACACCTTC.